These T cell receptor beta chains were read from a single sample in a study of blood T cell repertoires in COVID-19. Using immunoSEQ multiplex PCR, the repertoire was profiled, and TCRdb retains in-frame clones only, with some absent. The sample lists about 60,000 clones, about 91% occurring once. Sequencing was carried out using peripheral blood. The receptor set was obtained from a woman aged 55-69 years with active COVID-19. Both conserved end residues are part of each CDR3. The D gene is left open where the match is weak. The size entry is marked missing in some rows and otherwise reads once, few, many or a size class.

D gene	clone size	J gene	V gene	CDR3 DNA	CDR3 protein
TRBD2	NA	TRBJ2-1	TRBV7-2	TGTGCCAGCAGTATCACTAGCGGGGAACACAATGAGCAGTTCTTC	CASSITSGEHNEQFF
TRBD1	NA	TRBJ1-2	TRBV5-1	TGCGCCAGCAGCGGGACAGCGAACTATGGCTACACCTTC	CASSGTANYGYTF
TRBD2	once	TRBJ2-1	TRBV7-8	TGTGCCAGCAGCTTTTCTGGCGGGGGGGCTTTGGGTGAGCAGTTCTTC	CASSFSGGGALGEQFF
NA	NA	TRBJ2-1	TRBV7-2	TGTGCCAGCAGCTTTGGTGATAGCTCCTACAATGAGCAGTTCTTC	CASSFGDSSYNEQFF
NA	NA	TRBJ1-5	TRBV7-2	TGTGCCAGCAGCTTAGGGGGGGGAAATCAGCCCCAGCATTTT	CASSLGGGNQPQHF
NA	NA	TRBJ2-6	TRBV9	TGTGCCAGCAGCGACCGCGGCTCTGGGGCCAACGTCCTGACTTTC	CASSDRGSGANVLTF
NA	NA	TRBJ2-7	TRBV20-1	TGCAGTGCTAGTACCGCGTCCTACGAGCAGTACTTC	CSASTASYEQYF
NA	NA	TRBJ2-3	TRBV9	TGTGCCAGCAGCGTAGTTGGGGAGAGGACAGATACGCAGTATTTT	CASSVVGERTDTQYF
NA	NA	TRBJ1-4	TRBV30	TGTGCCTGGGGATTACAGGGATCAGTAGGGAAACTGTTTTTT	CAWGLQGSVGKLFF
TRBD1	NA	TRBJ2-4	TRBV14	TGTGCCAGCAGCGACACAGGGGTCTTCGCAGAAAACATTCAGTACTTC	CASSDTGVFAENIQYF
TRBD1	NA	TRBJ2-5	TRBV6-2/TRBV6-3	TGTGCCAGCAGTTACTCGAGGGACAGGGGTGAGACCCAGTACTTC	CASSYSRDRGETQYF
NA	NA	TRBJ2-7	TRBV2	TGTGCCACCGAGACACCAGGGTCCCACCTTACCTACGAGCAGTACTTC	CATETPGSHLTYEQYF
NA	NA	TRBJ1-2	TRBV10-3	TGTGCCATCAGTGAGTCTCCAGGGTTGAATGGCTACACCTTC	CAISESPGLNGYTF
NA	NA	TRBJ1-1	TRBV6-5	TGTGCCAGCAGCACCGCCCGGGGTAACACTGAAGCTTTCTTT	CASSTARGNTEAFF
NA	NA	TRBJ1-3	TRBV18	TGTGCCAGCTCACCAAACAGTCCCCCCTCTGGAAACACCATATATTTT	CASSPNSPPSGNTIYF
NA	NA	TRBJ2-7	TRBV12-3/TRBV12-4	TGTGCCAGCAGGGGGCCGTTCTACGAGCAGTACTTC	CASRGPFYEQYF
NA	NA	TRBJ2-2	TRBV7-6	TGTGCCAGCAGCTTACGGGAGGCAGGGGCTTTAAGGGCCGGGGAGCTGTTTTTT	CASSLREAGALRAGELFF
NA	NA	TRBJ2-5	TRBV3-1/TRBV3-2	TGTGCCAGCAGCCACCAGGGGTGGGAGACCCAGTACTTC	CASSHQGWETQYF
NA	NA	TRBJ1-3	TRBV6-5	TGTGCCAGTGCACCAGGGGTAGCTGGAAACACCATATATTTT	CASAPGVAGNTIYF
NA	NA	TRBJ1-1	TRBV7-8	TGTGCCAGCAGCTTAGGAGCCCAGGGCGGTGAAGCTTTCTTT	CASSLGAQGGEAFF
NA	NA	TRBJ1-2	TRBV13	TGTGCCAGCAGCCCTGACAGGAGCTATGGCTACACCTTC	CASSPDRSYGYTF
TRBD1	NA	TRBJ2-7	TRBV3-1/TRBV3-2	TGTGCCAGCAGCAGAGGACAGGGGGTAACCTACGAGCAGTACTTC	CASSRGQGVTYEQYF
TRBD1	NA	TRBJ2-3	TRBV5-1	TGCGCCAGCAGCTTGGGACAGGGAATAACAGATACGCAGTATTTT	CASSLGQGITDTQYF
TRBD2	NA	TRBJ2-1	TRBV30	TGTGCCTGGAGTAAGCGGGGGTTGACCTACAATGAGCAGTTCTTC	CAWSKRGLTYNEQFF